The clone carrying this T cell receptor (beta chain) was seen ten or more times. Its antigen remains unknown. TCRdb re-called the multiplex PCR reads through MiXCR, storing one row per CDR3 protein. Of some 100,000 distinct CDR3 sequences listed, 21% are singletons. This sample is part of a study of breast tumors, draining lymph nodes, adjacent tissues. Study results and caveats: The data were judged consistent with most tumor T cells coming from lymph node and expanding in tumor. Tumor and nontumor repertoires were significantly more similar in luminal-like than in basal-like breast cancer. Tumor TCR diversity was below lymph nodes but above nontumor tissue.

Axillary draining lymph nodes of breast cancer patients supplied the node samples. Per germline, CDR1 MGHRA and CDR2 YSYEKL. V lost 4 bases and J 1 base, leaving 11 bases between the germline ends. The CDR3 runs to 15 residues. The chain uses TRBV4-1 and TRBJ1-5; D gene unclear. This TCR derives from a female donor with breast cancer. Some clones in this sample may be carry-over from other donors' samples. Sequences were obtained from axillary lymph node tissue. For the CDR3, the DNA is TGCGCCAGCAGCCCGCTAATCGGGAGCAATCAGCCCCAGCATTTT. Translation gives CASSPLIGSNQPQHF.